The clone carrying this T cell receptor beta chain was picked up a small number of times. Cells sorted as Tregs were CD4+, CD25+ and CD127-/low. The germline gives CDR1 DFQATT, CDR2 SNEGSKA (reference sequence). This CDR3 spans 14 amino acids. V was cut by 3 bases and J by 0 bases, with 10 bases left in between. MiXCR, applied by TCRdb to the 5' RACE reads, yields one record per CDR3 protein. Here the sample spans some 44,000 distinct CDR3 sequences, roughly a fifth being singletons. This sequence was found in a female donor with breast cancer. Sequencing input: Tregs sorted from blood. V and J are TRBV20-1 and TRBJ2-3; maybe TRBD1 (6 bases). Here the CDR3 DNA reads TGCAGTGCTAGGGGGGCAGGTAGCACAGATACGCAGTATTTT. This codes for CSARGAGSTDTQYF.